The 2 T cell receptor beta chains below all came from one sample that was sequenced in a study of shared clonotypes between healthy human individuals. Naive CD8 cells lacked CD45RO, underwent positive selection for CCR7 and left out terminally differentiated effector memory CD45RA+ cells. Assay used: immunoSEQ multiplex PCR; TCRdb lists only in-frame clones, some missing. In the table there are 560,000 or so clones, 95% to 97% of which are singletons. Sequencing was performed on naive CD8+ T cells sorted from blood. The source of these receptors is a woman aged 25-40 years in good health.

The rearrangement links TRBV5-6 to TRBJ2-5; 10 nucleotides match TRBD2. With 5 bases clipped from V and 5 bases from J, the junction kept 12 bases outside the gene matches. This CDR3 spans 16 amino acids. Germline V gene sequence: CDR1 SGHDT, CDR2 YYEEEE. The CDR3 spells CASSSTGTSAWETQYF. As DNA, the CDR3 is TGTGCCAGCAGTTCAACCGGGACTAGCGCCTGGGAGACCCAGTACTTC.

The chain links TRBV28 to TRBJ2-3; no clear D gene. This CDR3 is 17 amino acids long. Per germline, CDR1 MDHEN and CDR2 SYDVKM. With 3 bases removed from V and 0 bases from J, the gap between germline ends came to 16 bases. CDR3 sequence (DNA): TGTGCCAGCAGTTTGGGGTGGGTCGACGGTAGCACAGATACGCAGTATTTT. Its translation is CASSLGWVDGSTDTQYF.